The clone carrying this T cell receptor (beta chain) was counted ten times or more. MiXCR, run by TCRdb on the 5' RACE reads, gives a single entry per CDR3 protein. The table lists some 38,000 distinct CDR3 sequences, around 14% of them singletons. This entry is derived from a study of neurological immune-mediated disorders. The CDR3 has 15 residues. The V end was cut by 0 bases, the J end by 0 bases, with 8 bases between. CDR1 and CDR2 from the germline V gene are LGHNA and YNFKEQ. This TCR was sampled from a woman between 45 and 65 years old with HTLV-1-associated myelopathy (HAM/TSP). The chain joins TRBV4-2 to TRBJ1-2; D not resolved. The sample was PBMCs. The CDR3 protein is CASSQDYRANYGYTF. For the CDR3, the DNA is TGTGCCAGCAGCCAAGATTATCGGGCTAACTATGGCTACACCTTC.